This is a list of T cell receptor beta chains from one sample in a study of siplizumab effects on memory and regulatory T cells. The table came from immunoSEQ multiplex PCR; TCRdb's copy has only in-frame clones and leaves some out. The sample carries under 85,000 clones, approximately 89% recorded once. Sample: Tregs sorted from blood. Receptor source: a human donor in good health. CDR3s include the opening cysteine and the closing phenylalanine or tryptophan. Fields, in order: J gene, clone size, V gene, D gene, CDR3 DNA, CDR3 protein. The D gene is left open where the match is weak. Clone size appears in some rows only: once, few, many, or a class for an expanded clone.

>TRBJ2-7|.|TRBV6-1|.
TGTGCCAGCAGTGAAGCGCAGGCCTACGAGCAGTACTTC
CASSEAQAYEQYF
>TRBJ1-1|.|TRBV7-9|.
TGTGCCAGCAGCAAGCGGACCCTGGGGACTGAAGCTTTCTTT
CASSKRTLGTEAFF
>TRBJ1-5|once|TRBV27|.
TGTGCCAGCAGTTCCCCGGGGGGTACTCCTAGTAATAGCAATCAGCCCCAGCATTTT
CASSSPGGTPSNSNQPQHF
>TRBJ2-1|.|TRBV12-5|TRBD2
TGTGCTAGTGGTTTGGCCCCCTCTTTGCGATGGGGGGGAACCTACAATGAGCAGTTCTTC
CASGLAPSLRWGGTYNEQFF
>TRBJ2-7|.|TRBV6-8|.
TGTGCCAGCAGTGACTCTCCCGAGCAGTACTTC
CASSDSPEQYF
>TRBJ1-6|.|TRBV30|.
TGTGCCTGGAGTCAGGACGGGTTCTCCTATAATTCACCCCTCCACTTT
CAWSQDGFSYNSPLHF
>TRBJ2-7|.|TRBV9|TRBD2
TGTGCCAGCAGCGTAGGACTAGCGGGGGACTACGAGCAGTACTTC
CASSVGLAGDYEQYF
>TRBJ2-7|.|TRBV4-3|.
TGCGCCAGCAGCAGGGCAACTTACGGGGGCGAGCAGTACTTC
CASSRATYGGEQYF
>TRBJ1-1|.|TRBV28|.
TGTGCCAGCATAATTGGCCAGGAAGCTTTCTTT
CASIIGQEAFF
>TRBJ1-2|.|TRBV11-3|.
TGTGCCAGCAGCTCCGGGGTAGGGCGGAACTATGGCTACACCTTC
CASSSGVGRNYGYTF
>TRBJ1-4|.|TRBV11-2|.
TGTGCCAGCAGCACCCGAGGGGTCGGCAGTAATGAAAAACTGTTTTTT
CASSTRGVGSNEKLFF
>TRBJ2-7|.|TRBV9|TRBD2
TGTGCCAGCAGCGTAGGGGCTAGCGGGAGGCACGAGCAGTACTTC
CASSVGASGRHEQYF
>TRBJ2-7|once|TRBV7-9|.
TGTGCCAGCAGCTTCGACACAGAGCAGTACTTC
CASSFDTEQYF
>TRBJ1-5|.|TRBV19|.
TGTGCCAGTAGTCAACAAACAGGGACTCATCAGCCCCAGCATTTT
CASSQQTGTHQPQHF
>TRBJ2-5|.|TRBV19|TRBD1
TGTGCCAGTAGACGACAGGGCCAAGAGACCCAGTACTTC
CASRRQGQETQYF
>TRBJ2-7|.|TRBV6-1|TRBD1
TGTGCCAGCAGGAGGGACAGGGAGGTTTCCTACGAGCAGTACTTC
CASRRDREVSYEQYF
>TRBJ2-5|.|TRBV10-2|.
TGCGCCAGCAGTGAGTCTGGGGGACCAAGCCAAGAGACCCAGTACTTC
CASSESGGPSQETQYF
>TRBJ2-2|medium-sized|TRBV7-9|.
TGTGCGATTCCGCGAAGGGAAGCCGGGGAGCTGTTTTTT
CAIPRREAGELFF
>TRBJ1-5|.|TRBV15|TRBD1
TGTGCCACCAGCAGACCCACAGGGGGAAGCAATCAGCCCCAGCATTTT
CATSRPTGGSNQPQHF
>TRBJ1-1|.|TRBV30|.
TGTGCCTGGACCCTACCAGGGAAGTCTGAAGCTTTCTTT
CAWTLPGKSEAFF
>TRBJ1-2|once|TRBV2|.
TGTGCCAGCACCCCCGAGGGGGGGCGCAGCTATGGCTACACCTTC
CASTPEGGRSYGYTF
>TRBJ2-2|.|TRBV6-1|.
TGTGCCAGCAGTGCAGCTGGGGGGACCTACACCGGGGAGCTGTTTTTT
CASSAAGGTYTGELFF
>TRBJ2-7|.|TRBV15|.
TGTGCCACCAGCAGACACACGGTTTACGAGCAGTACTTC
CATSRHTVYEQYF
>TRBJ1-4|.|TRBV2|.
TGTGCCAGCAGTGTGCGGGCCTCTAATGAAAAACTGTTTTTT
CASSVRASNEKLFF
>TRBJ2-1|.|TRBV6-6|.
TGTGCCAGCAGTCCGGGTGGGGCCCAGTACAATGAGCAGTTCTTC
CASSPGGAQYNEQFF
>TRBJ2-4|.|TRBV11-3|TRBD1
TGTGCCAGCAGCTCGGGACAGCTCATAGCCAAAAACATTCAGTACTTC
CASSSGQLIAKNIQYF
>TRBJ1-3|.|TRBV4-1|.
TGCGCCAGCAGCCTGGACCCGACTGGAAACACCATATATTTT
CASSLDPTGNTIYF
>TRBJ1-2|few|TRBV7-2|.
TGTGCCAGCAGCCACATAGGCCGCCGGGGCTACTATGGCTACACCTTC
CASSHIGRRGYYGYTF
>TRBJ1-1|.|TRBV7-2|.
TGTGCCAGCAGATCCCGGTGGGGATCGGCGAACACTGAAGCTTTCTTT
CASRSRWGSANTEAFF
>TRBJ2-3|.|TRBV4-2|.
TGTGCCAGCAGCCCCAGTGCCACAGATACGCAGTATTTT
CASSPSATDTQYF
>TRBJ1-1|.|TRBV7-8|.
TGTGCCAGCAGCTTAGACTGGTACACTGAAGCTTTCTTT
CASSLDWYTEAFF
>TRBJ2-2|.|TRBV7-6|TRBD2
TGTGCCAGCAGCCTAGCGGGAGAGTTCCCCGGGGAGCTGTTTTTT
CASSLAGEFPGELFF
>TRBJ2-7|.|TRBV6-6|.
TGTGCCAGCAGTTTGTCAGGAACCTACGAGCAGTACTTC
CASSLSGTYEQYF
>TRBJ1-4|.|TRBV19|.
TGTGCCAGTAGTACATGGACGGGGTTTGAAAAACTGTTTTTT
CASSTWTGFEKLFF
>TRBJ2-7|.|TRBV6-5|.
TGTGCCAGCAGTTACTCCGCGTTTTCTGCCGAGCAGTACTTC
CASSYSAFSAEQYF
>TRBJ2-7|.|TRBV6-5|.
TGTGCCAGCAGCCCTGAGACAGAATCCTACGAGCAGTACTTC
CASSPETESYEQYF
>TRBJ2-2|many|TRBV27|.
TGTGCCAGCAGTTATTTCATCACAGGGAGACACACCGGGGAGCTGTTTTTT
CASSYFITGRHTGELFF
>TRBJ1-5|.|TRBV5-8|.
TGTGCCAGCAGCTTGGTGAAGAATCAGCCCCAGCATTTT
CASSLVKNQPQHF
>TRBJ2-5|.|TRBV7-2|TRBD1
TGTGCCAGCAGCCGGCGGACAGGGACAGAGACCCAGTACTTC
CASSRRTGTETQYF
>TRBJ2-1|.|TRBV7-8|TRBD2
TGTGCCAGCAGCTTAGGGCTAGCGGGAGGGGTAGCCCCCTACAATGAGCAGTTCTTC
CASSLGLAGGVAPYNEQFF
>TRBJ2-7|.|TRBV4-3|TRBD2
TGCGCCAGCAGCCCTAAAGGTGGAGCGGGAGGCTACGAGCAGTACTTC
CASSPKGGAGGYEQYF
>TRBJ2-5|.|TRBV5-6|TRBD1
TGTGCCAGCAGCTGGGAGGACAGGGTGGAGACCCAGTACTTC
CASSWEDRVETQYF
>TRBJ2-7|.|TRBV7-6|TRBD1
TGTGCCAGCAGCGGACAGGGTCGAGGCTACGAGCAGTACTTC
CASSGQGRGYEQYF
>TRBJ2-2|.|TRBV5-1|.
TGCGCCAGCACCCGGGAAGCGCCTACCGGGGAGCTGTTTTTT
CASTREAPTGELFF
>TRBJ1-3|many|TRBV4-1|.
TGCGCCAGCAGCTGGCACAGGGACCTCTCTGGAAACACCATATATTTT
CASSWHRDLSGNTIYF
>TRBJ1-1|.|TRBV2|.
TGTGCCAGCAGTAAGGGCAGGGGGAACACTGAAGCTTTCTTT
CASSKGRGNTEAFF
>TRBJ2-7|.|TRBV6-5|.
TGTGCCAGCAGCCGAACCTACGAGCAGTACTTC
CASSRTYEQYF